This TCR beta chain is drawn from a study of blood T cell repertoires in COVID-19. Study as a whole: Sites across the United States, Italy and Spain contributed samples from acute and convalescent COVID-19. In each case, the material was cDNA or gDNA derived from T cells, B-cell-depleted T cells, or PBMCs.

The germline gives CDR1 MGHDK, CDR2 SYGVNS. Trimming took off 3 bases at V and 0 bases at J, with 17 bases between the two ends. This CDR3 is 17 amino acids long. Patients in Seattle were enrolled during active infection, then followed longitudinally. Authors' data handling: Researchers report that nucleated cell counts were estimated from reference gene primer amplification. Produced via immunoSEQ multiplex PCR; TCRdb's table is partial and in-frame only. For V, J and clone size, that table is used; D and trimming come from the DNA. The profile shows about 330,000 clones, 87% of them singletons. This chain links TRBV25-1 with TRBJ1-1; D call uncertain. The source material was peripheral blood. The sequence was obtained from a man in his thirties or forties with COVID-19, enrolled during active disease. CDR3 amino acids: CASSDPSHPGMNTEAFF. DNA of the CDR3: TGTGCCAGCAGTGACCCCAGCCATCCGGGGATGAACACTGAAGCTTTCTTT.